Listed below are T cell receptor beta chains from one sample, sequenced in a study of shared clonotypes between healthy human individuals. Libraries were prepared by immunoSEQ multiplex PCR; TCRdb keeps only in-frame clonotypes and omits some of them. The sample lists over a million clones, less than 99% occurring once. Source material: naive CD4+ T cells sorted from blood. The receptors here all came from a man aged 25 to 45 in good health. Both conserved end residues are part of each CDR3. The D gene is left open where the match is weak. Only some rows state a clone size, as once, few, many or a class for expanded clones.

clone size: .
V gene: TRBV2
D gene: .
J gene: TRBJ1-4
CDR3 protein: CASSEARWGGQLYEKLFF
CDR3 DNA: TGTGCCAGCAGTGAAGCGAGATGGGGGGGGCAACTTTATGAAAAACTGTTTTTT

clone size: .
V gene: TRBV6-6
D gene: .
J gene: TRBJ1-4
CDR3 protein: CASSYSMGMGEKLFF
CDR3 DNA: TGTGCCAGCAGTTACTCGATGGGGATGGGTGAAAAACTGTTTTTT

clone size: once
V gene: TRBV15
D gene: TRBD2
J gene: TRBJ2-1
CDR3 protein: CATSRGTSGSYEQFF
CDR3 DNA: TGTGCCACCAGCAGAGGGACTAGCGGGAGTTATGAGCAGTTCTTC

clone size: .
V gene: TRBV5-1
D gene: TRBD1
J gene: TRBJ2-3
CDR3 protein: CASSPPRGDSSPASTDTQYF
CDR3 DNA: TGCGCCAGCAGCCCGCCCCGAGGGGACAGCTCTCCCGCTAGCACAGATACGCAGTATTTT

clone size: .
V gene: TRBV30
D gene: .
J gene: TRBJ2-1
CDR3 protein: CAWRGVAYNEQFF
CDR3 DNA: TGTGCCTGGAGGGGGGTTGCCTACAATGAGCAGTTCTTC

clone size: .
V gene: TRBV30
D gene: TRBD2
J gene: TRBJ2-7
CDR3 protein: CAWSVLWGGRVGEQYF
CDR3 DNA: TGTGCCTGGAGTGTACTGTGGGGCGGGAGGGTAGGCGAGCAGTACTTC

clone size: .
V gene: TRBV15
D gene: .
J gene: TRBJ2-7
CDR3 protein: CATSRDSTVRPYEQYF
CDR3 DNA: TGTGCCACCAGCAGAGATTCCACAGTCAGGCCCTACGAGCAGTACTTC

clone size: .
V gene: TRBV7-9
D gene: .
J gene: TRBJ1-2
CDR3 protein: CASSQMGGYTF
CDR3 DNA: TGTGCCAGCAGCCAGATGGGGGGCTACACCTTC

clone size: .
V gene: TRBV29-1
D gene: .
J gene: TRBJ2-2
CDR3 protein: CSVDRGFAGELFF
CDR3 DNA: TGCAGCGTTGACCGGGGTTTCGCCGGGGAGCTGTTTTTT

clone size: .
V gene: TRBV7-2
D gene: TRBD2
J gene: TRBJ2-1
CDR3 protein: CATLAGAYNEQFF
CDR3 DNA: TGTGCCACCCTAGCGGGGGCCTACAATGAGCAGTTCTTC

clone size: .
V gene: TRBV10-3
D gene: TRBD2
J gene: TRBJ2-2
CDR3 protein: CATALAGAGELFF
CDR3 DNA: TGTGCCACCGCCCTAGCGGGAGCCGGGGAGCTGTTTTTT

clone size: .
V gene: TRBV18
D gene: .
J gene: TRBJ1-1
CDR3 protein: CASSPTDVATEAFF
CDR3 DNA: TGTGCCAGCTCACCCACAGATGTGGCCACTGAAGCTTTCTTT

clone size: once
V gene: TRBV7-2
D gene: TRBD2
J gene: TRBJ2-3
CDR3 protein: CASSPRLAGPTDTQYF
CDR3 DNA: TGTGCCAGCAGCCCCCGACTAGCGGGGCCAACAGATACGCAGTATTTT

clone size: .
V gene: TRBV15
D gene: .
J gene: TRBJ1-1
CDR3 protein: CATSRGRVNTEAFF
CDR3 DNA: TGTGCCACCAGCAGAGGCCGGGTGAACACTGAAGCTTTCTTT

clone size: .
V gene: TRBV28
D gene: .
J gene: TRBJ2-7
CDR3 protein: CASSTPGAPFEQYF
CDR3 DNA: TGTGCCAGCAGCACACCAGGGGCCCCCTTTGAGCAGTACTTC

clone size: .
V gene: TRBV7-2
D gene: TRBD1
J gene: TRBJ1-2
CDR3 protein: CASSSIGDRGHPYGYTF
CDR3 DNA: TGTGCCAGCAGCTCCATAGGGGACAGGGGTCACCCTTATGGCTACACCTTC

clone size: .
V gene: TRBV15
D gene: .
J gene: TRBJ2-1
CDR3 protein: CATSRDRGLRVF
CDR3 DNA: TGTGCCACCAGCAGAGATAGAGGACTCAGGGTCTTC

clone size: .
V gene: TRBV7-2
D gene: TRBD2
J gene: TRBJ2-1
CDR3 protein: CASSLRGRGLAGHEQFF
CDR3 DNA: TGTGCCAGCAGCCTCAGAGGTAGGGGACTAGCGGGCCATGAGCAGTTCTTC

clone size: .
V gene: TRBV9
D gene: TRBD1
J gene: TRBJ2-2
CDR3 protein: CASSVALAGGSGELFF
CDR3 DNA: TGTGCCAGCAGCGTAGCTTTGGCAGGGGGCTCCGGGGAGCTGTTTTTT

clone size: once
V gene: TRBV20-1
D gene: TRBD1
J gene: TRBJ2-1
CDR3 protein: CSAIGTAEQFF
CDR3 DNA: TGCAGTGCCATAGGGACAGCTGAGCAGTTCTTC

clone size: .
V gene: TRBV10-2
D gene: .
J gene: TRBJ1-5
CDR3 protein: CASSGGAPNQPQHF
CDR3 DNA: TGCGCCAGCAGTGGGGGGGCGCCCAATCAGCCCCAGCATTTT

clone size: .
V gene: TRBV10-3
D gene: TRBD1
J gene: TRBJ2-3
CDR3 protein: CAVSSGQTGTDTQYF
CDR3 DNA: TGTGCCGTGTCGTCGGGACAGACTGGCACAGATACGCAGTATTTT

clone size: .
V gene: TRBV7-9
D gene: .
J gene: TRBJ2-4
CDR3 protein: CASSDQGVPVLSKNIQYF
CDR3 DNA: TGTGCCAGCAGCGACCAGGGTGTCCCCGTCCTATCCAAAAACATTCAGTACTTC

clone size: .
V gene: TRBV5-1
D gene: TRBD1
J gene: TRBJ1-4
CDR3 protein: CASSPGGQMDEKLFF
CDR3 DNA: TGCGCCAGCAGCCCCGGGGGACAGATGGATGAAAAACTGTTTTTT

clone size: .
V gene: TRBV6-6
D gene: TRBD2
J gene: TRBJ2-7
CDR3 protein: CASSPSGRSSYEQYF
CDR3 DNA: TGTGCCAGCAGCCCAAGCGGGAGGAGCTCCTACGAGCAGTACTTC

clone size: .
V gene: TRBV7-3
D gene: TRBD1
J gene: TRBJ1-2
CDR3 protein: CASSETGVGYGYTF
CDR3 DNA: TGTGCCAGCAGCGAGACAGGGGTCGGGTATGGCTACACCTTC

clone size: .
V gene: TRBV18
D gene: .
J gene: TRBJ1-5
CDR3 protein: CASSTGGNQPQHF
CDR3 DNA: TGTGCCAGCTCAACGGGCGGCAATCAGCCCCAGCATTTT

clone size: .
V gene: TRBV5-1
D gene: .
J gene: TRBJ1-2
CDR3 protein: CASSFGQGRGYTF
CDR3 DNA: TGCGCCAGCAGCTTCGGCCAGGGAAGAGGCTACACCTTC

clone size: .
V gene: TRBV6-5
D gene: .
J gene: TRBJ1-2
CDR3 protein: CASSYSSGRAVYGYTF
CDR3 DNA: TGTGCCAGCAGTTACTCGAGTGGCAGGGCCGTCTATGGCTACACCTTC

clone size: .
V gene: TRBV9
D gene: .
J gene: TRBJ2-7
CDR3 protein: CASSPTESYEQYF
CDR3 DNA: TGTGCCAGCAGCCCTACGGAATCCTACGAGCAGTACTTC

clone size: .
V gene: TRBV11-3
D gene: .
J gene: TRBJ1-1
CDR3 protein: CASSLQGGTEAFF
CDR3 DNA: TGTGCCAGCAGCCTACAGGGTGGTACTGAAGCTTTCTTT

clone size: .
V gene: TRBV30
D gene: .
J gene: TRBJ1-1
CDR3 protein: CAWEGMNTEAFF
CDR3 DNA: TGTGCCTGGGAGGGTATGAACACTGAAGCTTTCTTT

clone size: .
V gene: TRBV5-6
D gene: TRBD2
J gene: TRBJ2-1
CDR3 protein: CASSFVAGDWREQFF
CDR3 DNA: TGTGCCAGCAGCTTTGTAGCGGGAGATTGGCGGGAGCAGTTCTTC

clone size: .
V gene: TRBV11-2
D gene: .
J gene: TRBJ1-2
CDR3 protein: CASSAPTGIYGYTF
CDR3 DNA: TGTGCCAGCAGCGCCCCGACCGGGATTTACGGCTACACCTTC

clone size: .
V gene: TRBV27
D gene: TRBD1
J gene: TRBJ2-7
CDR3 protein: CASSLSHRDRGYPYEQYF
CDR3 DNA: TGTGCCAGCAGTTTAAGCCACAGGGACAGGGGGTACCCTTACGAGCAGTACTTC

clone size: .
V gene: TRBV6-4
D gene: TRBD2
J gene: TRBJ2-7
CDR3 protein: CASSDGGVGSYEQYF
CDR3 DNA: TGTGCCAGCAGTGACGGGGGGGTTGGCTCCTACGAGCAGTACTTC

clone size: .
V gene: TRBV9
D gene: .
J gene: TRBJ2-1
CDR3 protein: CASSVGLGGDSYHNEQFF
CDR3 DNA: TGTGCCAGCAGCGTAGGGCTCGGCGGGGACAGCTATCACAATGAGCAGTTCTTC

clone size: .
V gene: TRBV6-5
D gene: .
J gene: TRBJ2-7
CDR3 protein: CASSFGTPPEQYF
CDR3 DNA: TGTGCCAGCAGTTTCGGGACCCCACCCGAGCAGTACTTC

clone size: .
V gene: TRBV5-1
D gene: TRBD2
J gene: TRBJ2-1
CDR3 protein: CASSLPTGLIINEQFF
CDR3 DNA: TGCGCCAGCAGCTTACCCACGGGACTAATAATCAATGAGCAGTTCTTC

clone size: .
V gene: TRBV28
D gene: TRBD1
J gene: TRBJ1-4
CDR3 protein: CASSPRDSFEKLFF
CDR3 DNA: TGTGCCAGCAGTCCCCGGGACAGCTTCGAAAAACTGTTTTTT

clone size: .
V gene: TRBV4-3
D gene: TRBD2
J gene: TRBJ2-2
CDR3 protein: CASSQAMGLAGVKDTGELFF
CDR3 DNA: TGCGCCAGCAGCCAAGCTATGGGACTAGCGGGAGTAAAAGACACCGGGGAGCTGTTTTTT

clone size: .
V gene: TRBV18
D gene: .
J gene: TRBJ2-7
CDR3 protein: CASSQDSYYEQYF
CDR3 DNA: TGTGCCAGCTCACAAGACAGTTACTACGAGCAGTACTTC

clone size: .
V gene: TRBV28
D gene: .
J gene: TRBJ2-4
CDR3 protein: CASSLLNLRGAKNIQYF
CDR3 DNA: TGTGCCAGCAGTTTATTGAACCTAAGGGGAGCCAAAAACATTCAGTACTTC

clone size: once
V gene: TRBV18
D gene: .
J gene: TRBJ2-7
CDR3 protein: CASSPLKSPSTYEQYF
CDR3 DNA: TGTGCCAGCTCACCGCTTAAAAGTCCCAGCACCTACGAGCAGTACTTC

clone size: .
V gene: TRBV27
D gene: .
J gene: TRBJ2-7
CDR3 protein: CASSLRLISYEQYF
CDR3 DNA: TGTGCCAGCAGTCTTCGACTGATCTCCTACGAGCAGTACTTC

clone size: .
V gene: TRBV5-6
D gene: .
J gene: TRBJ1-2
CDR3 protein: CASSFGGPYTF
CDR3 DNA: TGTGCCAGCAGCTTTGGCGGCCCTTACACCTTC

clone size: .
V gene: TRBV6-5
D gene: TRBD1
J gene: TRBJ1-2
CDR3 protein: CASSYTGQTLYGYTF
CDR3 DNA: TGTGCCAGCAGTTACACGGGACAGACTCTTTATGGCTACACCTTC

clone size: .
V gene: TRBV19
D gene: .
J gene: TRBJ1-5
CDR3 protein: CASSMPGQGGGQPQHF
CDR3 DNA: TGTGCCAGTAGTATGCCAGGGCAGGGCGGCGGTCAGCCCCAGCATTTT

clone size: .
V gene: TRBV7-9
D gene: TRBD1
J gene: TRBJ1-2
CDR3 protein: CASRGDRANYGYTF
CDR3 DNA: TGTGCCAGCAGAGGGGACAGGGCTAACTATGGCTACACCTTC

clone size: .
V gene: TRBV30
D gene: .
J gene: TRBJ1-2
CDR3 protein: CAWSLVTGGGYTF
CDR3 DNA: TGTGCCTGGAGTCTTGTGACAGGCGGTGGCTACACCTTC

clone size: .
V gene: TRBV18
D gene: TRBD2
J gene: TRBJ2-3
CDR3 protein: CASSPLQLAGLITDTQYF
CDR3 DNA: TGTGCCAGCTCACCACTCCAACTAGCGGGACTTATCACAGATACGCAGTATTTT